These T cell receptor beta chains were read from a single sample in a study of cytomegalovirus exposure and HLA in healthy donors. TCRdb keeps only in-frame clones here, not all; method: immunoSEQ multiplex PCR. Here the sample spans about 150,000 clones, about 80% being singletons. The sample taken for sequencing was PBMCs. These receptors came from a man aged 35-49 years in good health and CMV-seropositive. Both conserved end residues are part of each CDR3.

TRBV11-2	CASSSLAVSTDTQYF
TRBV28	CASSLEGGDGVSFF
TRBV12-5	CASGSGGGMEGYEQYF
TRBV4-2	CASSQDGLAGADTQYF
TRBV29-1	CSVEEEGTGELFF
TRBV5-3	CARSSPQGANEQYF
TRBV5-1	CASSFSQGNGYTF
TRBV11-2	CASSAGLAVNEQFF
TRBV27	CASSSNTGSRYEQYF
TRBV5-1	CASSPGQSTDTQYF
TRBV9	CASSVAGRGQGQETQYF
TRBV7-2	CAQGALGLLGANVLTF
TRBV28	CASSMRETQYF
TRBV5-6	CASSFRGREYEQYF
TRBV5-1	CASSLALLAGAERSNEQFF
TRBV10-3	CATAGQGAYEQYF
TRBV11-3	CASSLAGGPGSEQFF
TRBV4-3	CASSQGTGASGFYEQYF
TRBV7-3	CASSFESPGELFF
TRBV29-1	CSVEGTSGYNEQFF
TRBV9	CASSVTAGGAEQYF
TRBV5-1	CASSLTEGGETQYF
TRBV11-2	CASSLWGPAGKRNEQYF
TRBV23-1	CASSQARVMSNQPQHF
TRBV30	CAWGPPVVDGYTF
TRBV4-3	CASSQAGGGTEAFF
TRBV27	CASSLDRGWPYEQYF
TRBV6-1	CASSARLAGAYYEQYF
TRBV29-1	CSVETGGGDTQYF
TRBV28	CASSSPGLGQETQYF
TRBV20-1	CSARNSDTQYF
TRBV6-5	CASSYEREAPEFF
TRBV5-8	CASSLVREQYF
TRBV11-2	CASSPPRGNEQFF
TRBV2	CASSAESGANGLTF
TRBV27	CASGSGYEQYF